The present T cell receptor beta chain was sequenced within a study of type 1 and type 2 diabetes patients (dated by TCRdb to the mid-2010s). Study-wide context: The cohort comprised eight to ten type 1 diabetes patients, four type 2 diabetes patients and roughly six nondiabetic controls recruited in China. Across the study, CD4+ and CD8+ T cells were positively selected from PBMCs by means of CD4 or CD8 MicroBeads on MACS columns. A total of 15 million to 20 million paired-end reads were generated across the whole study. The study used high-throughput sequencing to profile TCRbeta repertoires and compare individuals with type 1 diabetes, type 2 diabetes and no diabetes. For the type 1 diabetes patients, the type 2 diabetes patients acted as a disease comparison group. When approximately 20-cycle amplification was compared with roughly 24-cycle amplification, V gene usage looked similar, suggesting that primer efficiencies were similar and PCR bias was random. Paired-end sequencing of TCRbeta libraries was performed on Illumina HiSeq 2000 or MiSeq instruments. Paper-wide results and their limitations: Because only a limited number of T2D and control samples were sequenced, some T1D-only HECs might also be present in more T2D or control samples. The study groups were not matched for age and gender, which could bias interpretation. Type 2 diabetes patients had few highly-expanded CD4+ clones, median one, accounting for a median roughly 3.7% of reads. Type 2 diabetes and control samples had highly correlated V and J gene usage patterns, with the correlation between samples averaging roughly 0.97. High diversity was shown by type 2 diabetes repertoires, and the diversity was significantly greater than that of type 1 diabetes repertoires in both CD4+ and CD8+ T cells.

With regard to this clonotype: The antigen this receptor binds is unknown. Base quality data are lacking; no much larger clone is found one base away.

Every diabetic patient fulfilled standard classification criteria for type 1 or type 2 diabetes, and glucose and C-peptide were measured using WHO-recommended methods. Donors were excluded if they had other autoimmune diseases or infections within the previous four weeks. Roughly 9.7 milliliters of peripheral blood were collected from each participant. PBMCs were isolated with LymphoPrep density separation. Sequencing took place on an Illumina MiSeq. Genomic DNA from sorted T cell subsets served as template for TCRbeta CDR3 amplification. The TCRbeta CDR3 region was amplified by multiplex PCR using 30 forward and 13 reverse primers. After the PCR products were purified with AMPure XP beads, a second PCR of around 27 cycles was run to add indices and adaptors. Libraries were gel-purified using the QIAquick Gel Extraction Kit before sequencing. As for the authors' bioinformatics: Paired-end reads were merged with FLASH and aligned to IMGT V, D and J germline references using IgBLAST. Reads with below 70% alignment identity to germline references were discarded, and about 11 million reads were retained study-wide. IMGT definitions were followed to assign CDR3 boundaries, reading frame and productivity. Highly-expanded clones were defined as clones at or above 1% of reads, and diversity was measured by normalized Shannon entropy. Group differences in Shannon entropy were tested with unpaired two-tailed t-tests. TCRdb cleaned the public reads at Q25 with fastp, built clones with MiXCR and kept in-frame beta chains. When rows share a CDR3 protein, they turn into one entry using the most common DNA and genes. The V and J calls were determined by TCRdb, not by the authors. The sample has around 300,000 distinct CDR3 sequences on record, roughly 44% of them singletons. About 13% of the sample rests with the top ten.

Sequencing was performed on peripheral blood mononuclear cells (PBMCs). The sequence derives from a man aged 18 to 30 with type 2 diabetes.

The DNA reads as follows: TGTGCCAGCAGCCGGGACAGGACTAGCACAGATACGCAGTATTTT. Its translation reads: CASSRDRTSTDTQYF. The sequence joins TRBV6-6 to TRBJ2-3; TRBD1 agrees with 8 junctional bases. V has 6 bases trimmed and J has 0 bases trimmed; junction bases matching no gene number 5. Taken from the germline V gene (reference sequence), the CDR1 and CDR2 loops are MNHNY and SVGAGI. The cysteine opens and the phenylalanine closes a CDR3 of 15 amino acids. Of the read, only the CDR3 DNA is kept; its 45 bases are in frame from base 1.